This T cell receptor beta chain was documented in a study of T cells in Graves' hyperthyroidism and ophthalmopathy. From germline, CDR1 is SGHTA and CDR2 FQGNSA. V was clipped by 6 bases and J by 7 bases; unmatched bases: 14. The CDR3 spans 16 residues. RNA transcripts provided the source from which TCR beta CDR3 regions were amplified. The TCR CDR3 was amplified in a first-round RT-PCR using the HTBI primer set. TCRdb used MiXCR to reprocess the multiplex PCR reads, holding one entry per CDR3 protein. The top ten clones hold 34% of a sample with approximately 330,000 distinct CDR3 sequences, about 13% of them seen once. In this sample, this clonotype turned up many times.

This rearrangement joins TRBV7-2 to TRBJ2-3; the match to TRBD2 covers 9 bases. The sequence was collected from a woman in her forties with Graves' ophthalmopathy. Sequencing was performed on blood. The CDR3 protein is CASRSRDLAGTNTQYF. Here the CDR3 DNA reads TGTGCCAGCAGATCGAGGGACCTAGCGGGGACTAATACGCAGTATTTT.